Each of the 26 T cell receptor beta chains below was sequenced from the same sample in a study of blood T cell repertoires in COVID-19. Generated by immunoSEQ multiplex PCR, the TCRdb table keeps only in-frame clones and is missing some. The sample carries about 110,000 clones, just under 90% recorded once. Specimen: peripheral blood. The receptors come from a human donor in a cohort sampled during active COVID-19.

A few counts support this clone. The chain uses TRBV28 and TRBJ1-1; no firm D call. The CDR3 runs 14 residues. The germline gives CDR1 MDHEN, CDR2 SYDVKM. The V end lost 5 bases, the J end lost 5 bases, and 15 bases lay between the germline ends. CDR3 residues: CASSPPGRRTEAFF. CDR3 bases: TGTGCCAGCAGTCCCCCCGGGAGGAGGACTGAAGCTTTCTTT.

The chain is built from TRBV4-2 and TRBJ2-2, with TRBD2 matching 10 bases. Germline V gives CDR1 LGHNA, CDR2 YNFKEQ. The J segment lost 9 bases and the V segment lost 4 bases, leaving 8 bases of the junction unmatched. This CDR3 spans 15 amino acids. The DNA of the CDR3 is TGTGCCAGCAGCCCCCCCGGTAGCGGGGGGAGGGAGCTGTTTTTT. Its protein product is CASSPPGSGGRELFF.

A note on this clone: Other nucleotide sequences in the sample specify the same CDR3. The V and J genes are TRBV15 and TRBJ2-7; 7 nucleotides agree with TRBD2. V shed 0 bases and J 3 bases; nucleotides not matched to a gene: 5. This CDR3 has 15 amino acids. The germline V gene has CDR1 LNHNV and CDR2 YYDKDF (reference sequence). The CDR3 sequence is CATSREGGSSYEQYF. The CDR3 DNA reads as TGTGCCACCAGCAGAGAGGGCGGGAGCAGCTACGAGCAGTACTTC.

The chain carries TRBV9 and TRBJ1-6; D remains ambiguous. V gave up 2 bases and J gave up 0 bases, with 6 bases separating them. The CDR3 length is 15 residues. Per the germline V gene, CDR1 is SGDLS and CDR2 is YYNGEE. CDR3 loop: CASSVKSSYNSPLHF. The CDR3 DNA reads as TGTGCCAGCAGCGTGAAGAGCTCCTATAATTCACCCCTCCACTTT.

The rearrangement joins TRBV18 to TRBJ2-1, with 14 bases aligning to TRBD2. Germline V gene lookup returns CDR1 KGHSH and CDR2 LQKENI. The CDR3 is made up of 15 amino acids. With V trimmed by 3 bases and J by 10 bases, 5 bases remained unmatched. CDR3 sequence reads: CASSPLGLAGGEQFF. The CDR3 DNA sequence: TGTGCCAGCTCACCTCTTGGACTAGCGGGGGGCGAGCAGTTCTTC.

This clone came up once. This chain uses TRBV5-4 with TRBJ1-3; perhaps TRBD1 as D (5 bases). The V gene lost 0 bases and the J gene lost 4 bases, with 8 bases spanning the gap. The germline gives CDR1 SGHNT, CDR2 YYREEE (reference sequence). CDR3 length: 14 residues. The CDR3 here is CASSLERGGNTIYF. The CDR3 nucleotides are TGTGCCAGCAGCTTGGAACGGGGGGGAAACACCATATATTTT.

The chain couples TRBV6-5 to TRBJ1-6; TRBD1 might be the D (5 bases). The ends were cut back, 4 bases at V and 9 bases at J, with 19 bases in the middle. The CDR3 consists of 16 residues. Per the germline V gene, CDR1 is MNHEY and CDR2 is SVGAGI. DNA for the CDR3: TGTGCCAGCAGTTCCATAAGGGGCAGAGGAATTTCACCCCTCCACTTT. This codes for CASSSIRGRGISPLHF.

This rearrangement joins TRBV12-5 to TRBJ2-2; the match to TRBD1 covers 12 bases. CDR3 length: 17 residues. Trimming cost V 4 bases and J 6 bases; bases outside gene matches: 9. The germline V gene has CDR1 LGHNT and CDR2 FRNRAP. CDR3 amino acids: CASGWGQGAVEAGELFF. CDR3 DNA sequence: TGTGCTAGTGGTTGGGGACAGGGGGCAGTCGAGGCCGGGGAGCTGTTTTTT.

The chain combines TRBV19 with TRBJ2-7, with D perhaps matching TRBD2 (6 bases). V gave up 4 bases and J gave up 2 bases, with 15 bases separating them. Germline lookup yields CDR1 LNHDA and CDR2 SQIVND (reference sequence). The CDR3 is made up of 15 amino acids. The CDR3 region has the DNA TGTGCCAGTAGTACCCCGGGACTCTTCCCCTACGAGCAGTACTTC. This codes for CASSTPGLFPYEQYF.

The CDR3 loop is CASVPATGTNEKLFF. CDR3 DNA: TGTGCCAGTGTGCCAGCGACAGGCACTAATGAAAAACTGTTTTTT. The chain combines TRBV19 with TRBJ1-4, with D possibly being TRBD1 (6 bases). The CDR3 has 15 residues. V gave up 8 bases and J gave up 2 bases, with 15 bases separating them. Germline lookup yields CDR1 LNHDA and CDR2 SQIVND (reference sequence).

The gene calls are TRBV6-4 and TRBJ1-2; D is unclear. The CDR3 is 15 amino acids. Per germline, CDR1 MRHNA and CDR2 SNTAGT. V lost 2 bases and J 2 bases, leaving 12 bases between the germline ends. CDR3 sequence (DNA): TGTGCCAGCAGTGACCCTCCCTCTAGGAACTATGGCTACACCTTC. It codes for CASSDPPSRNYGYTF.

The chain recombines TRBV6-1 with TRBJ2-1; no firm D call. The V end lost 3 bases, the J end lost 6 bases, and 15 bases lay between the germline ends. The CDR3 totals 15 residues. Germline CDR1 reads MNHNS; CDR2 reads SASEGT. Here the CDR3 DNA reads TGTGCCAGCAGTGACAGATTCCCCCTTTTCAATGAGCAGTTCTTC. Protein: CASSDRFPLFNEQFF.

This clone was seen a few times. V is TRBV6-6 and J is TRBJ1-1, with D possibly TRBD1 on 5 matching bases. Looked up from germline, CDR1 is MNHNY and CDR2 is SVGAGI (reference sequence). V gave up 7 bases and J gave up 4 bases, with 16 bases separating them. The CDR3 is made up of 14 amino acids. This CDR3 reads CASTPGGRGTEAFF. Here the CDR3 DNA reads TGTGCCAGCACCCCGGGGGGAAGGGGCACTGAAGCTTTCTTT.

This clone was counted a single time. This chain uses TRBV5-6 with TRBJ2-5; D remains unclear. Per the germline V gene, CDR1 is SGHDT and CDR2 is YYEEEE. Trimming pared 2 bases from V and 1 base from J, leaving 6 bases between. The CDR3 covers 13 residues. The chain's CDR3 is CASSLQTQETQYF. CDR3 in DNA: TGTGCCAGCAGCTTACAAACCCAAGAGACCCAGTACTTC.

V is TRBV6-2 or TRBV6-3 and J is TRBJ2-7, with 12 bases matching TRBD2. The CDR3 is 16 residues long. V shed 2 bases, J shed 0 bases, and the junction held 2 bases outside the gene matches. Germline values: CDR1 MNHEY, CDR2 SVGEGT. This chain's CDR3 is CASSYPSGRASYEQYF. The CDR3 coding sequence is TGTGCCAGCAGTTACCCTAGCGGGAGGGCCTCCTACGAGCAGTACTTC.

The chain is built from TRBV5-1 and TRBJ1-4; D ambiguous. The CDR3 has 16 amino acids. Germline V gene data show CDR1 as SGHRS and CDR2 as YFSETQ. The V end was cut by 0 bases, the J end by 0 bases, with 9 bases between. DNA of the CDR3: TGCGCCAGCAGCTTGGGGCAGATTGCAACTAATGAAAAACTGTTTTTT. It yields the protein CASSLGQIATNEKLFF. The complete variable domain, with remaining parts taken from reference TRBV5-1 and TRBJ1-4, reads KAGVTQTPRYLIKTRGQQVTLSCSPISGHRSVSWYQQTPGQGLQFLFEYFSETQRNKGNFPGRFSGRQFSNSRSEMNVSTLELGDSALYLCASSLGQIATNEKLFFGSGTQLSVL.

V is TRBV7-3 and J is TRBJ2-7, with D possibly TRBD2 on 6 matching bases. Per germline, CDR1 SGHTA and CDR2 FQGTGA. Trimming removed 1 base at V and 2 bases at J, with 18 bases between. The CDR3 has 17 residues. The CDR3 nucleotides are TGTGCCAGCAGCTTAAATGGGGCCCTTTCGGGAGCCTACGAGCAGTACTTC. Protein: CASSLNGALSGAYEQYF.

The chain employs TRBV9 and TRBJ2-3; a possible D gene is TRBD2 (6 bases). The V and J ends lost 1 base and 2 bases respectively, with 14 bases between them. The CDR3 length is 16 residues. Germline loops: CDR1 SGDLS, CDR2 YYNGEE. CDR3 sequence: CASSVRGGIPTDTQYF. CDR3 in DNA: TGTGCCAGCAGCGTAAGGGGCGGGATACCCACAGATACGCAGTATTTT.

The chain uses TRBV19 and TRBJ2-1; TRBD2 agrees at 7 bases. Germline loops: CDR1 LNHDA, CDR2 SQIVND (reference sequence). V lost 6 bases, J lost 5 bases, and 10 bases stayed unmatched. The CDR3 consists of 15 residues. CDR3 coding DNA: TGTGCCAGTAGCCCGACGGGGAGCGGGGACAATGAGCAGTTCTTC. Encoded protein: CASSPTGSGDNEQFF.

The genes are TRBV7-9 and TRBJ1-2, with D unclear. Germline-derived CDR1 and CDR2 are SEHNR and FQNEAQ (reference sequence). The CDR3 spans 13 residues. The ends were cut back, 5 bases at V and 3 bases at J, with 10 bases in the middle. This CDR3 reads CASSLLVDYGYTF. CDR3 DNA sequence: TGTGCCAGCAGCCTATTAGTGGACTATGGCTACACCTTC.

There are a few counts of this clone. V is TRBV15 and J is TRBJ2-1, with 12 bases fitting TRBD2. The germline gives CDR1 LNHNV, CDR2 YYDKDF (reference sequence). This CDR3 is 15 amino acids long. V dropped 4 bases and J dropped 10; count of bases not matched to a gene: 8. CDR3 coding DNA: TGTGCCACCAGCACACGACTAGCGGGAGATTCGGAGCAGTTCTTC. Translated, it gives CATSTRLAGDSEQFF.

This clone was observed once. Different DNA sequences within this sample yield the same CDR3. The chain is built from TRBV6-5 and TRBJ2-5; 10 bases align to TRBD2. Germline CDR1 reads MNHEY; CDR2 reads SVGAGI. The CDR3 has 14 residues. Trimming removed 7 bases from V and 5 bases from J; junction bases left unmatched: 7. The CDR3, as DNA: TGTGCCAGCACTCTCCAGACTAGCGGGGAGACCCAGTACTTC. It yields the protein CASTLQTSGETQYF.

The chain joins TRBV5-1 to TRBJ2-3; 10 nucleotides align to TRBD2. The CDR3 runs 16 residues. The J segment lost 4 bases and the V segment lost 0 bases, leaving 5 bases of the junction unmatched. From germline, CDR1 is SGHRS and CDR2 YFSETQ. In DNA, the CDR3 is TGCGCCAGCAGCTTGGTTACTAGCGGGAACCCAGATACGCAGTATTTT. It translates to CASSLVTSGNPDTQYF.

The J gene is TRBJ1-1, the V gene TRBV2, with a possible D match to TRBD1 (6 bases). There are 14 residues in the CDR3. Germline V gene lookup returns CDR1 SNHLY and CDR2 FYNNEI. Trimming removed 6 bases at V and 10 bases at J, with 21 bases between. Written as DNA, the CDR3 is TGTGCCAGCAGGGCAGGGGAATCCCCTTCAGTAGCTTTCTTT. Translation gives CASRAGESPSVAFF.

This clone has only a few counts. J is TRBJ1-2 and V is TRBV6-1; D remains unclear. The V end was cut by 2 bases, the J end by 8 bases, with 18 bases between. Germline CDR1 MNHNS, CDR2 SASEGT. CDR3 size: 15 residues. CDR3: CASSERSGSIWGYTF. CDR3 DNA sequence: TGTGCCAGCAGTGAAAGGTCAGGATCTATCTGGGGCTACACCTTC.

The CDR3 sequence: CATSRSADTEAFF. The CDR3, as DNA: TGTGCCACCAGCAGATCTGCGGACACTGAAGCTTTCTTT. J is TRBJ1-1 and V is TRBV15, with unresolved D. This CDR3 region has 13 residues. V was pared by 2 bases and J by 3 bases, with 7 bases between. Germline assignment: CDR1 LNHNV and CDR2 YYDKDF (reference sequence).